These 11 T cell receptor beta chains originate from one sample sequenced in a study of identical twins. TCRdb analysed the 5' RACE reads with MiXCR anew, one entry per CDR3 protein. The sample holds under 300,000 distinct CDR3 sequences, roughly 8% seen once. The same sample was also used in a study of yellow fever vaccine responses in identical twins.

The specimen sequenced was CD8+ T cells sorted from blood. The receptors originated from a woman under 30 in good health.

Comment on this clonotype: One junction end does not reproduce the germline sequence, and a read error may be involved. The rearrangement links TRBV2 to TRBJ2-6; D is uncertain. CDR3 size: 16 residues. The V gene's germline CDR1 is SNHLY and CDR2 FYNNEI. The DNA for the CDR3 is TGTGCCAGCAGGGAAGGACGCTCCTCTGGGGCCAACGTCCTGACTTTC. Translated: CASREGRSSGANVLTF. The full variable domain, its missing parts supplied by reference TRBV2 and TRBJ2-6, is EPEVTQTPSHQVTQMGQEVILRCVPISNHLYFYWYRQILGQKVEFLVSFYNNEISEKSEIFDDQFSVERPDGSNFTLKIRSTKLEDSAMYFCASREGRSSGANVLTFGAGSRLTVL.

The chain uses TRBV4-3 and TRBJ2-2, with 9 nucleotides matching TRBD2. The V and J ends lost 1 base and 5 bases, in that order; junction bases with no gene match: 5. Germline V gene data show CDR1 as LGHNA and CDR2 as YSLEER. This CDR3 region has 16 residues. As DNA, the CDR3 is TGCGCCAGCAGCCAAGTCTCCGCGGGAGGGACCGGGGAGCTGTTTTTT. This codes for CASSQVSAGGTGELFF.

The J gene is TRBJ1-1, the V gene TRBV4-1; D uncertain. Germline assignment: CDR1 MGHRA and CDR2 YSYEKL. V lost 1 base and J 5 bases, leaving 5 bases between the germline ends. The CDR3 consists of 12 residues. The CDR3 loop reads CASSQAGTEAFF. The CDR3 coding sequence is TGCGCCAGCAGCCAAGCGGGGACTGAAGCTTTCTTT.

The chain joins TRBV6-5 to TRBJ2-1; D uncertain. Trimming removed 7 bases at V and 9 bases at J, with 13 bases between. Germline CDR1 and CDR2: MNHEY and SVGAGI. CDR3 length: 12 amino acids. Here the CDR3 DNA reads TGTGCCAGCACCCCCGACTGGGGTGAGCAGTTCTTC. It is translated as CASTPDWGEQFF.

J is TRBJ2-5 and V is TRBV6-1, with a weak D call TRBD1 (6 bases). The germline V gene encodes CDR1 MNHNS and CDR2 SASEGT. The CDR3 covers 14 residues. V lost 2 bases to trimming and J lost 2 bases, with 9 bases between them. The CDR3 here is CASSEWGRQETQYF. CDR3 DNA sequence: TGTGCCAGCAGTGAATGGGGGCGACAAGAGACCCAGTACTTC.

The chain carries TRBV2 and TRBJ1-1; no clear D. In germline, CDR1 is SNHLY, CDR2 FYNNEI. The CDR3 runs to 14 residues. Trimming shortened V by 3 bases and J by 0 bases, and 8 bases separated the two germline ends. CDR3 coding DNA: TGTGCCAGCAGTGATTGGGATATGAACACTGAAGCTTTCTTT. Translation: CASSDWDMNTEAFF. Combining the CDR3 with reference TRBV2 and TRBJ1-1 gives the whole variable domain EPEVTQTPSHQVTQMGQEVILRCVPISNHLYFYWYRQILGQKVEFLVSFYNNEISEKSEIFDDQFSVERPDGSNFTLKIRSTKLEDSAMYFCASSDWDMNTEAFFGQGTRLTVV.

The chain carries TRBV9 and TRBJ1-4, with a possible D match to TRBD1 (6 bases). The ends were cut back, 3 bases at V and 4 bases at J, with 13 bases in the middle. The V gene's germline CDR1 is SGDLS and CDR2 YYNGEE. The CDR3 spans 15 residues. The DNA of the CDR3 is TGTGCCAGCAGCGCCGGACAGACCTTTAATGAAAAACTGTTTTTT. It translates to CASSAGQTFNEKLFF.

The J gene is TRBJ1-4, the V gene TRBV28, with 7 bases fitting TRBD1. J was trimmed by 5 bases and V by 1 base; bases with no gene match: 4. CDR1 MDHEN and CDR2 SYDVKM come from the germline V gene. This CDR3 is 15 amino acids long. The CDR3 DNA reads as TGTGCCAGCAGTTTATCACAGGGGCAGAATGAAAAACTGTTTTTT. Its translation is CASSLSQGQNEKLFF.

The chain recombines TRBV4-1 with TRBJ2-2; D is unclear. Between the trimmed V and J ends, which lost 0 bases and 0 bases, there was a span of 8 bases. This CDR3 has 16 amino acids. The germline V gene encodes CDR1 MGHRA and CDR2 YSYEKL. In nucleotides, the CDR3 is TGCGCCAGCAGCCAAGATACCCAGGCGAACACCGGGGAGCTGTTTTTT. It translates to CASSQDTQANTGELFF.

This clonotype was counted at least ten times. The gene calls are TRBV12-3 or TRBV12-4 and TRBJ2-1, with D possibly TRBD2 on 6 matching bases. The ends were cut back, 4 bases at V and 1 base at J, with 11 bases in the middle. The CDR3 is 15 residues long. This CDR3 is CASSSSGESYNEQFF. DNA for the CDR3: TGTGCCAGCAGTTCCTCGGGAGAATCCTACAATGAGCAGTTCTTC.

This clonotype was counted only a few times. The chain combines TRBV6-1 with TRBJ2-3; 9 bases are a match to TRBD2. V lost 4 bases, J lost 5 bases, and 10 bases stayed unmatched. The CDR3 length is 16 residues. In germline, CDR1 is MNHNS, CDR2 SASEGT. CDR3 in amino acids: CASSVARGRGGDTQYF. The CDR3 nucleotides are TGTGCCAGCAGTGTGGCGCGGGGGCGGGGGGGAGATACGCAGTATTTT.